This TCR beta chain was recovered during a study of PD-L1 blockade in urothelial cancer. Study as a whole: Blood was evaluated 3 weeks (second dose) and 6 weeks after therapy began. The median T cell count in blood samples was 141,255.

The V and J ends lost 0 bases and 5 bases respectively, with 10 bases between them. The CDR3 has 15 residues. The germline CDR1 and CDR2 sequences are MNHEY and SVGAGI. Broader study findings: Expansion of tumor-associated blood clones at 3 weeks was greater in durable-benefit patients.

Repertoires were generated with immunoSEQ multiplex PCR, while TCRdb's copy carries only in-frame clones and drops some. There are roughly 17,000 clones in the sample; 87% occur only once, and around 5.5% lies in the top ten. On this clone: Its antigen is not known.

This sequence joins TRBV6-5 and TRBJ2-2; D perhaps matches TRBD1 (5 bases). The source was PBMCs, collected around atezolizumab (anti-PD-L1) treatment. The TCR sequence derives from a man aged 45-60 years with urothelial cancer. The chain's CDR3 is CASSYSPGITGELFF. The CDR3 region has the DNA TGTGCCAGCAGTTACTCCCCAGGGATTACCGGGGAGCTGTTTTTT.